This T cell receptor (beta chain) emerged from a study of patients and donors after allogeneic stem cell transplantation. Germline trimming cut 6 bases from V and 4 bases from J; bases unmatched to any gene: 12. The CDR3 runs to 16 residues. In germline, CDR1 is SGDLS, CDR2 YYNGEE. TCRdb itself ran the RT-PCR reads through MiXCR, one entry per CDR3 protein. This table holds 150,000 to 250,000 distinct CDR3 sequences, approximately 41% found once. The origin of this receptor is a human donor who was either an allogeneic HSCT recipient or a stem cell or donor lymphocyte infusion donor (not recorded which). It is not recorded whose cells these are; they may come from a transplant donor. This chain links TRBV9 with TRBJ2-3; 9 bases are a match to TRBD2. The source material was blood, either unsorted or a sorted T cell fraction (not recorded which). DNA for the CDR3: TGTGCCAGCACCAAACGGCGCGGGAGGGGGGCAGATACGCAGTATTTT. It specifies CASTKRRGRGADTQYF. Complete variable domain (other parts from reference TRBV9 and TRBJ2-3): DSGVTQTPKHLITATGQRVTLRCSPRSGDLSVYWYQQSLDQGLQFLIQYYNGEERAKGNILERFSAQQFPDLHSELNLSSLELGDSALYFCASTKRRGRGADTQYFGPGTRLTVL.